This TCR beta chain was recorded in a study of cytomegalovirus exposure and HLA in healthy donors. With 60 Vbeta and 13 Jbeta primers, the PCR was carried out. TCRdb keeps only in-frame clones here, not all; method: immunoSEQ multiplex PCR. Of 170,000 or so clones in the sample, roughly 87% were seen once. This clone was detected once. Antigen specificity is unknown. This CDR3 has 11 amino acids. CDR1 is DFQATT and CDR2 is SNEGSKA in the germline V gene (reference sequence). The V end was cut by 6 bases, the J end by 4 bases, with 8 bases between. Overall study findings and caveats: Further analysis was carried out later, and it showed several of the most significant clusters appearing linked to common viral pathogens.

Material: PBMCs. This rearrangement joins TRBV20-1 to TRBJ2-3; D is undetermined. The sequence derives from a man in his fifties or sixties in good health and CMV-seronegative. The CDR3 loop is CSARSADTQYF. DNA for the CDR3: TGCAGTGCCCGGAGTGCAGATACGCAGTATTTT.